These T cell receptor beta chains were read from a single sample in a study of molecular identifiers for immune sequencing clone quantification. Each CDR3 protein is one row after TCRdb ran MiXCR on the PCR reads. The sample lists around 300,000 distinct CDR3 sequences; roughly a quarter were seen once. The sample taken for sequencing was naive CD8+ T cells from blood, with Jurkat cell RNA spiked in. The source of these receptors is a human donor in good health. Some libraries in this study had Jurkat cell RNA spiked in. CDR3s leave out the opening cysteine and the closing phenylalanine or tryptophan.

v_gene: TRBV3-1
j_gene: TRBJ2-3
len: 12
CDR3aa: ASSRASGVDTQY

v_gene: TRBV15
j_gene: TRBJ2-3
len: 12
CDR3aa: ATSGVYGTDTQY

v_gene: TRBV19
j_gene: TRBJ2-2
len: 9
CDR3aa: ASRGSGELF

v_gene: TRBV4-1
j_gene: TRBJ1-5
len: 16
CDR3aa: ASSPFGQRDYSNQPQH

v_gene: TRBV2
j_gene: TRBJ2-3
len: 14
CDR3aa: ASSDPEYASTDTQY

v_gene: TRBV4-1
j_gene: TRBJ2-3
len: 13
CDR3aa: ASSPPGLAADTQY

v_gene: TRBV9
j_gene: TRBJ1-1
len: 11
CDR3aa: ASSVDLNTEAF

v_gene: TRBV6-5
j_gene: TRBJ2-5
len: 14
CDR3aa: ASSYSRAGEGKTQY

v_gene: TRBV24-1
j_gene: TRBJ2-3
len: 14
CDR3aa: ATSAYSGASTDTQY

v_gene: TRBV4-3
j_gene: TRBJ2-1
len: 13
CDR3aa: ASSRVGSGGVEQF

v_gene: TRBV6-5
j_gene: TRBJ2-5
len: 14
CDR3aa: ASSYSSSGGQETQY

v_gene: TRBV7-9
j_gene: TRBJ1-2
len: 13
CDR3aa: ASSQEGRGRNGYT

v_gene: TRBV10-2
j_gene: TRBJ2-7
len: 11
CDR3aa: ASPPTGAYEQY

v_gene: TRBV6-5
j_gene: TRBJ2-7
len: 14
CDR3aa: ASSYYRDPGAYEQY

v_gene: TRBV20-1
j_gene: TRBJ1-4
len: 11
CDR3aa: GARGQGNEKLF

v_gene: TRBV4-3
j_gene: TRBJ2-7
len: 13
CDR3aa: ASSQARQAHYELY

v_gene: TRBV24-1
j_gene: TRBJ1-5
len: 12
CDR3aa: ATSVGGGGQPQH

v_gene: TRBV6-2/TRBV6-3
j_gene: TRBJ1-1
len: 13
CDR3aa: ASSLVERGNTEAF

v_gene: TRBV11-2
j_gene: TRBJ2-7
len: 15
CDR3aa: ASSLEIAGGPRYEPY

v_gene: TRBV28
j_gene: TRBJ1-2
len: 15
CDR3aa: ASSPGDSSSPNYGYT

v_gene: TRBV7-7
j_gene: TRBJ1-1
len: 15
CDR3aa: ASSLRKGPRRNTEAF

v_gene: TRBV10-3
j_gene: TRBJ1-5
len: 15
CDR3aa: AISEHGEGGLGQPQH

v_gene: TRBV2
j_gene: TRBJ1-1
len: 14
CDR3aa: ASSEETGRASTEAF

v_gene: TRBV3-1
j_gene: TRBJ1-2
len: 11
CDR3aa: ASSHSRDSLGT

v_gene: TRBV4-3
j_gene: TRBJ1-1
len: 14
CDR3aa: ARSLDWAEMNTEAF

v_gene: TRBV14
j_gene: TRBJ2-7
len: 12
CDR3aa: ASSQLGQGLEQY

v_gene: TRBV9
j_gene: TRBJ2-3
len: 14
CDR3aa: ASSPEDPGGTDPQY

v_gene: TRBV7-9
j_gene: TRBJ2-1
len: 16
CDR3aa: ASTTGRWVGEGYNEQF